The T cell receptor (beta chain) under discussion was sequenced for a study of early T cells in non-severe SARS-CoV-2 infection. There are a few counts of this clonotype. Individual cDNA molecules were tagged with unique molecular identifiers, the study reported. TCRdb fed the 5' RACE reads into MiXCR, producing one record per CDR3 protein. The profile shows tens of thousands of distinct CDR3 sequences, roughly 8.4% of them singletons. The V gene lost 5 bases and the J gene lost 3 bases, with 7 bases spanning the gap. The germline V gene encodes CDR1 MNHEY and CDR2 SVGAGI. The CDR3 is 12 residues long.

Source material: whole blood. The chain recombines TRBV6-5 with TRBJ2-5; the D gene is possibly TRBD1 (6 bases). This TCR came from an adult who was a healthcare worker with PCR-confirmed SARS-CoV-2 infection or an uninfected control (not recorded which). The CDR3 DNA follows: TGTGCCAGCAGTCACAGGGAAGAGACCCAGTACTTC. It yields the protein CASSHREETQYF.